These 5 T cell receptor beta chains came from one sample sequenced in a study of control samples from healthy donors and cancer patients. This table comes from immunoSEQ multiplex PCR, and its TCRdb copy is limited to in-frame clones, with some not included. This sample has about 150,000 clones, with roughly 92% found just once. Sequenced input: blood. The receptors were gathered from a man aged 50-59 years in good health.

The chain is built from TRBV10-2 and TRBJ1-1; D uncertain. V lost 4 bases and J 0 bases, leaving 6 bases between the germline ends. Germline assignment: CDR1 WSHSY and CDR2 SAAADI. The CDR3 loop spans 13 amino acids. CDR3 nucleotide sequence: TGCGCCAGCAGTGTTCCCTTGAACACTGAAGCTTTCTTT. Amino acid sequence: CASSVPLNTEAFF.

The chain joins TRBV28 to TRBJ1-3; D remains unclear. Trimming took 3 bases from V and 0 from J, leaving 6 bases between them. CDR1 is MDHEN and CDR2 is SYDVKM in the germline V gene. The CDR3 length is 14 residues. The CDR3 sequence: CASSFANSGNTIYF. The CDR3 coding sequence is TGTGCCAGCAGTTTCGCAAACTCTGGAAACACCATATATTTT.

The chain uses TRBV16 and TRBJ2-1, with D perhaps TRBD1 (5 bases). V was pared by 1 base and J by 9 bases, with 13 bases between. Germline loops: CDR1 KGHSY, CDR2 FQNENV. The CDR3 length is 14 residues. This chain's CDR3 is CASSQWGRTGEQFF. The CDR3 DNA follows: TGTGCCAGCAGCCAATGGGGCAGGACGGGTGAGCAGTTCTTC.

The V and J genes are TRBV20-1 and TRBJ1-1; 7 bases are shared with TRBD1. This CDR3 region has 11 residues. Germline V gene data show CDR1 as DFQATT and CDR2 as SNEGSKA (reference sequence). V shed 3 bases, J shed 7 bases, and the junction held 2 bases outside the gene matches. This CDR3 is CSARGDSEAFF. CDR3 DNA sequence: TGCAGTGCTAGGGGGGACAGTGAAGCTTTCTTT.

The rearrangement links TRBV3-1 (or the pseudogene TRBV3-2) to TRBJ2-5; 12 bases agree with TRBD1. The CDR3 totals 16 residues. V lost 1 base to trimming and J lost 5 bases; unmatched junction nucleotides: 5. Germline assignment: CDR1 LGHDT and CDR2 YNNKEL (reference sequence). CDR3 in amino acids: CASSQGGTGGYETQYF. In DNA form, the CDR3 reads TGTGCCAGCAGCCAAGGGGGGACAGGGGGCTACGAGACCCAGTACTTC.